The 2 T cell receptor beta chains listed next were all sequenced from one sample in a study of shared clonotypes between healthy human individuals. Some clones are missing from TCRdb's copy, which holds only in-frame ones; the method was immunoSEQ multiplex PCR. The repertoire holds fewer than 3 million clones, with 92% as singletons. The sequencing input was naive CD4+ T cells from PBMCs. Regarding subset: CD45RA+ positively selected. These receptors all come from a young man in good health. Some clones in this sample may be carry-over from other donors' samples.

The V and J genes are TRBV5-1 and TRBJ2-1; 14 bases agree with TRBD2. Germline CDR1 SGHRS, CDR2 YFSETQ. This CDR3 contains 20 residues. With V trimmed by 4 bases and J by 0 bases, 12 bases remained unmatched. The CDR3 DNA sequence: TGCGCCAGCAGCAGGGGACTAGCGGGAGCCCAATGGAGCTCCTACAATGAGCAGTTCTTC. Residues: CASSRGLAGAQWSSYNEQFF.

The rearrangement uses TRBV6-1 and TRBJ2-7; 7 bases align to TRBD1. The germline V gene has CDR1 MNHNS and CDR2 SASEGT. The CDR3 extends over 18 amino acids. V shed 0 bases and J 1 base; nucleotides not matched to a gene: 12. The CDR3 spells CASSEALVVWTGSYEQYF. DNA of the CDR3: TGTGCCAGCAGTGAAGCGCTCGTAGTCTGGACAGGTTCCTACGAGCAGTACTTC.